These T cell receptor beta chains were read from a single sample in a study of cytomegalovirus exposure and HLA in healthy donors. TCRdb's table, derived via immunoSEQ multiplex PCR, lists solely in-frame clones and lacks some. The table shows 130,000 to 150,000 clones, with over 70% occurring only once. The sequencing sample was made of PBMCs. All receptors derive from a male donor in good health and CMV-seronegative. CDR3s include the opening cysteine and the closing phenylalanine or tryptophan. D genes are given only for firm matches.

V gene	D gene	J gene	CDR3 protein	CDR3 DNA
TRBV6-5	TRBD1	TRBJ1-1	CASSRQGSTFF	TGTGCCAGCAGTAGACAGGGCTCGACTTTCTTT
TRBV7-9	-	TRBJ2-5	CASSPVGGGQETQYF	TGTGCCAGCAGCCCCGTAGGGGGGGGGCAAGAGACCCAGTACTTC
TRBV9	TRBD1	TRBJ1-4	CASSSGTGGVWANEKLFF	TGTGCCAGCAGTTCCGGGACAGGGGGCGTGTGGGCTAATGAAAAACTGTTTTTT
TRBV6-5	TRBD1	TRBJ2-7	CASSFRTGTGVYEQYF	TGTGCCAGCAGTTTCCGAACCGGGACAGGGGTCTACGAGCAGTACTTC
TRBV5-4	TRBD1	TRBJ1-6	CASSLRTGTSSPLHF	TGTGCCAGCAGCTTGAGGACAGGGACCTCTTCACCCCTCCACTTT
TRBV6-6	-	TRBJ1-2	CASARQFNYGYTF	TGTGCCAGCGCTCGACAGTTTAACTATGGCTACACCTTC
TRBV4-1	TRBD1	TRBJ1-6	CASSPRVNRGWDYNSPLHF	TGCGCCAGCAGCCCGAGGGTGAACAGGGGTTGGGACTATAATTCACCCCTCCACTTT
TRBV14	-	TRBJ1-2	CASSQELSYGYTF	TGTGCCAGCAGCCAAGAGTTGAGCTATGGCTACACCTTC
TRBV30	-	TRBJ1-3	CAWSSWAATRSGNTIYF	TGTGCCTGGAGTAGTTGGGCAGCCACCCGCTCTGGAAACACCATATATTTT
TRBV7-2	TRBD1	TRBJ1-2	CASRGGDRGSYGFYGYTF	TGTGCCAGCAGGGGGGGGGACAGGGGATCGTATGGCTTCTATGGCTACACCTTC
TRBV7-9	-	TRBJ2-1	CASSLSESSYNEQFF	TGTGCCAGCAGCTTATCCGAGAGCTCCTACAATGAGCAGTTCTTC
TRBV28	TRBD1	TRBJ1-1	CASTQRGTGKTEAFF	TGTGCCAGCACCCAAAGGGGGACAGGGAAGACTGAAGCTTTCTTT
TRBV6-5	-	TRBJ2-7	CASSELYEQYF	TGTGCCAGCAGTGAGCTCTACGAGCAGTACTTC
TRBV4-3	-	TRBJ1-2	CASSQEWRSANYGYTF	TGCGCCAGCAGCCAAGAATGGCGGTCAGCTAACTATGGCTACACCTTC
TRBV9	TRBD2	TRBJ2-5	CASSTSGVNQETQYF	TGTGCCAGCAGCACTAGCGGGGTTAATCAAGAGACCCAGTACTTC
TRBV28	-	TRBJ2-5	CASNPLTGSQETQYF	TGTGCCAGCAACCCCTTGACAGGTTCCCAAGAGACCCAGTACTTC
TRBV7-2	-	TRBJ1-2	CASSSNAGVYGYTF	TGTGCCAGCAGTTCTAATGCAGGGGTCTATGGCTACACCTTC